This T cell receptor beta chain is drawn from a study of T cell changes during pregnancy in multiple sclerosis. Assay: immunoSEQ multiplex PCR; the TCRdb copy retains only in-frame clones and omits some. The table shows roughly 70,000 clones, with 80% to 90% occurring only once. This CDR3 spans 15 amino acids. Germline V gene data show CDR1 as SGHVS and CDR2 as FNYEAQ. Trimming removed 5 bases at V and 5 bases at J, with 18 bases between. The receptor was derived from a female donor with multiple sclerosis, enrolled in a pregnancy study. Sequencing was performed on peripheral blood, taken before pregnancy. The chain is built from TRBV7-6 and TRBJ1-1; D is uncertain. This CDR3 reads CASSHRPGPTTEAFF. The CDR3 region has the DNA TGTGCCAGCAGCCACCGGCCTGGGCCTACTACTGAAGCTTTCTTT.